The 29 T cell receptor beta chains below all came from one sample that was sequenced in a study of CD8 T cells in ankylosing spondylitis. Study-level findings and limits: A TCR beta motif of several highly homologous variants appeared characteristic of ankylosing spondylitis blood.

TCRdb used MiXCR to reprocess the 5' RACE reads, holding one entry per CDR3 protein. This sample carries a few hundred thousand distinct CDR3 sequences, about a fifth of them seen once, and the ten largest clones take about 16%. Their cognate antigens are unknown. Sequencing was done on a sample of blood, either unsorted or a sorted T cell fraction (not recorded which). These receptors came from a male donor with ankylosing spondylitis.

The V gene is TRBV6-1, the J gene TRBJ1-3, with 8 bases lining up with TRBD1. The trim removed 5 bases at V and 2 bases at J, leaving 8 bases unmatched. Germline values: CDR1 MNHNS, CDR2 SASEGT. The CDR3 is 16 residues long. CDR3 in DNA: TGTGCCAGCAGTCTCCGGCTCAGGGGGCCTGGAAACACCATATATTTT. Translated: CASSLRLRGPGNTIYF.

The chain links TRBV5-1 to TRBJ2-7; TRBD2 might be the D (6 bases). The ends were cut back, 9 bases at V and 0 bases at J, with 13 bases in the middle. Germline CDR1 is SGHRS and CDR2 is YFSETQ. The CDR3 totals 13 residues. The CDR3 is CATPWGGSYEQYF. In DNA form, the CDR3 reads TGCGCCACCCCGTGGGGAGGCTCCTACGAGCAGTACTTC.

This chain uses TRBV3-1 with TRBJ2-7, with D unresolved. Trimming left V 4 bases short and J 4 bases short, with 11 bases between. CDR1 and CDR2 (germline): LGHDT, YNNKEL (reference sequence). The CDR3 sequence is 13 residues long. The CDR3: CASSRTRSYEQYF. The DNA of the CDR3 is TGTGCCAGCAGCCGAACTCGGAGTTACGAGCAGTACTTC.

This chain links TRBV24-1 with TRBJ2-5, with D unresolved. V was shortened by 3 bases and J by 5 bases, with 6 bases between the two germline ends. The CDR3 runs to 12 residues. CDR1 is KGHDR, CDR2 SFDVKD, per germline. The CDR3 here is CATSDLGETQYF. CDR3 nucleotide sequence: TGTGCCACCAGTGATCTAGGGGAGACCCAGTACTTC.

This rearrangement joins TRBV20-1 to TRBJ2-1; a weak D match, TRBD1 (6 bases). The CDR3 sequence is 14 residues long. The V gene lost 5 bases and the J gene lost 2 bases, with 13 bases spanning the gap. Per the germline V gene, CDR1 is DFQATT and CDR2 is SNEGSKA (reference sequence). The CDR3 bases are TGCAGTGCTCCGGCCCAGGGGACCTACAATGAGCAGTTCTTC. Translation: CSAPAQGTYNEQFF.

In this sample, this clonotype turned up once. This chain connects TRBV5-1 to TRBJ1-4, with a possible D match to TRBD1 (6 bases). Germline CDR1 is SGHRS and CDR2 is YFSETQ. This CDR3 comprises 12 residues. V gave up 3 bases and J gave up 7 bases, with 7 bases separating them. CDR3 region: CASSSGAEKLFF. The DNA for the CDR3 is TGCGCCAGCAGCTCGGGGGCTGAAAAACTGTTTTTT.

This clonotype has more than one count but fewer than ten. The gene calls are TRBV10-3 and TRBJ2-4; D is unresolved. The CDR3 runs to 12 residues. Per the germline V gene, CDR1 is ENHRY and CDR2 is SYGVKD. V dropped 8 bases and J dropped 8 bases, with 13 bases sitting between them. DNA of the CDR3: TGTGCCATCGGGATCAATGGGGACATTCAGTACTTC. Encoded protein: CAIGINGDIQYF.

A few counts support this clonotype. The chain couples TRBV21-1 to TRBJ1-5; no DNA check was done on the table's D call, TRBD1. TRBV21-1 is marked as a pseudogene. The CDR3 runs 20 residues. The CDR3 region is CASSKSGYRTGKRSNQPQHF. CDR3 DNA sequence: TGTGCCAGCAGCAAGTCCGGGTACCGGACTGGAAAAAGGAGCAATCAGCCCCAGCATTTT.

This clonotype came up a few times. V usage is TRBV4-1 and J usage is TRBJ2-5; a weak D match, TRBD1 (5 bases). Germline V gene data show CDR1 as MGHRA and CDR2 as YSYEKL. Between the trimmed V and J ends, which lost 2 bases and 2 bases, there was a span of 15 bases. The CDR3 length is 16 residues. The CDR3 here is CASSQRPGRPQETQYF. CDR3 in DNA: TGCGCCAGCAGCCAAAGACCAGGGCGACCTCAAGAGACCCAGTACTTC.

The rearrangement uses TRBV13 and TRBJ2-2; D is ambiguous. The CDR3 is 13 amino acids. CDR1 is PRHDT, CDR2 FYEKMQ, per germline (reference sequence). The V gene lost 1 base and the J gene lost 4 bases, with 4 bases spanning the gap. The CDR3 loop reads CASSLDVTGELFF. CDR3 nucleotide sequence: TGTGCCAGCAGCTTAGACGTCACCGGGGAGCTGTTTTTT.

This clonotype has more than one count but fewer than ten. This rearrangement joins TRBV29-1 to TRBJ2-2, with a possible D match to TRBD1 (5 bases). The ends were cut back, 4 bases at V and 6 bases at J, with 12 bases in the middle. CDR1 is SQVTM and CDR2 is ANQGSEA in the germline V gene. The CDR3 contains 13 residues. The CDR3 region is CSVAVTDAGELFF. CDR3 nucleotide sequence: TGCAGCGTTGCCGTGACAGATGCCGGGGAGCTGTTTTTT.

The J gene is TRBJ2-1, the V gene TRBV2, with D perhaps matching TRBD1 (6 bases). CDR3 size: 15 residues. Germline CDR1 is SNHLY and CDR2 is FYNNEI. V was shortened by 6 bases and J by 2 bases, with 14 bases between the two germline ends. Here the CDR3 DNA reads TGTGCCAGCAGCCCCCGCAGGGGACCCTACAATGAGCAGTTCTTC. Protein product: CASSPRRGPYNEQFF.

The sample holds a few counts of this clonotype. The DNA of the CDR3 is TGCAGTGCGGATGACGACAGGGGGGTTACTGAAGCTTTCTTT. Its translation is CSADDDRGVTEAFF. The V gene is TRBV20-1, the J gene TRBJ1-1, with TRBD1 identical over 9 bases. J was trimmed by 5 bases and V by 6 bases; bases with no gene match: 10. From germline, CDR1 is DFQATT and CDR2 SNEGSKA (reference sequence). This CDR3 spans 14 amino acids.

This clonotype was seen more than once but under ten times. Compared with germline, one end of the junction differs, possibly owing to a read error. The rearrangement links TRBV12-3 or TRBV12-4 to TRBJ1-5; D remains ambiguous. CDR3 length: 11 residues. The CDR3 spells CASSLYQSQHF. In nucleotides, the CDR3 is TGTGCCAGCAGTCTATATCAGTCCCAGCATTTT.

This clonotype was recorded at least ten times. The CDR3 coding sequence is TGTGCCAGCCGGACTCAGTGGAGTTCACCCCTCCACTTT. Its protein is CASRTQWSSPLHF. V gene TRBV12-3 or TRBV12-4 combines with J gene TRBJ1-6; D not resolved. V dropped 8 bases and J dropped 9 bases, with 14 bases sitting between them. The CDR3 contains 13 residues.

The CDR3 bases are TGTGCCAGCAGCCCTAATTCTACTAATGAGCAGTTCTTC. Translated, it gives CASSPNSTNEQFF. The chain combines TRBV7-3 with TRBJ2-1; D is unclear. Deletions cut 5 bases from V and 7 bases from J, with 12 bases between. The germline V gene encodes CDR1 SGHTA and CDR2 FQGTGA. The length of the CDR3 is 13 residues.

V and J are TRBV18 and TRBJ2-3; D is unclear. V was pared by 3 bases and J by 0 bases, with 10 bases between. The CDR3 runs to 15 residues. Germline CDR1 reads KGHSH; CDR2 reads LQKENI. The CDR3, as DNA: TGTGCCAGCTCACCCCTGCCCTCTAGCACAGATACGCAGTATTTT. Translation: CASSPLPSSTDTQYF. Supplemented by reference TRBV18 and TRBJ2-3, the full variable domain reads NAGVMQNPRHLVRRRGQEARLRCSPMKGHSHVYWYRQLPEEGLKFMVYLQKENIIDESGMPKERFSAEFPKEGPSILRIQQVVRGDSAAYFCASSPLPSSTDTQYFGPGTRLTVL.

The gene calls are TRBV5-1 and TRBJ1-2; possibly TRBD1 for D (5 bases). Trimming stripped 6 bases from V and 8 bases from J, with 20 bases between. Per the germline V gene, CDR1 is SGHRS and CDR2 is YFSETQ. This CDR3 has 14 residues. The CDR3 coding sequence is TGCGCCAGCAACCGAGTCGACAGAACGGAAGGCTACACCTTC. As protein: CASNRVDRTEGYTF.

This clonotype has a handful of counts. The gene calls are TRBV7-2 and TRBJ2-7, with D perhaps being TRBD1 or TRBD2 (5 bases each). CDR1 is SGHTA, CDR2 FQGNSA, per germline. The CDR3 covers 16 residues. Trimming shortened V by 3 bases and J by 2 bases, and 17 bases separated the two germline ends. CDR3 region: CASSLASWGPPYEQYF. The CDR3 nucleotides read TGTGCCAGCAGCTTGGCTAGTTGGGGACCGCCCTACGAGCAGTACTTC. The variable domain in full, completed from reference TRBV7-2 and TRBJ2-7, reads GAGVSQSPSNKVTEKGKDVELRCDPISGHTALYWYRQSLGQGLEFLIYFQGNSAPDKSGLPSDRFSAERTGGSVSTLTIQRTQQEDSAVYLCASSLASWGPPYEQYFGPGTRLTVT.

The chain is built from TRBV7-3 and TRBJ2-2; the D call may be TRBD1 or TRBD2 (5 bases each). CDR3 length equals 18 residues. V lost 2 bases and J lost 3, with 19 bases in between. Germline loops: CDR1 SGHTA, CDR2 FQGTGA. In DNA form, the CDR3 reads TGTGCCAGCAGCTTATTGTCGGGGACCCGACGCTACACCGGGGAGCTGTTTTTT. Translated, it gives CASSLLSGTRRYTGELFF.

The chain joins TRBV10-3 to TRBJ2-3; TRBD2 agrees at 8 bases. V lost 0 bases and J lost 11; bases outside the gene matches: 13. The CDR3 length is 16 residues. Germline V lookup: CDR1 ENHRY, CDR2 SYGVKD. The CDR3 DNA follows: TGTGCCATCAGTGAGTCAAGAGCGGGAGATGAGGTGGGGCAGTATTTT. Its translation is CAISESRAGDEVGQYF.

The V call is TRBV7-3, the J call TRBJ2-3, with 10 positions matching TRBD2. The germline V gene has CDR1 SGHTA and CDR2 FQGTGA. The CDR3 sequence is 16 residues long. Losses at the gene ends were 4 bases for V and 1 base for J; bases not matched to a gene: 5. CDR3 region: CASSYLGTSGTDTQYF. DNA for the CDR3: TGTGCCAGCAGCTACCTCGGGACTAGCGGCACAGATACGCAGTATTTT.

V usage is TRBV25-1 and J usage is TRBJ1-1, with 8 bases lining up with TRBD1. From germline, CDR1 is MGHDK and CDR2 SYGVNS. With V trimmed by 8 bases and J by 0 bases, 2 bases remained unmatched. The CDR3 spans 13 residues. CDR3 nucleotide sequence: TGTGCCAGCGACAGGGGCTTGAACACTGAAGCTTTCTTT. This translates into CASDRGLNTEAFF.

The V and J genes are TRBV20-1 and TRBJ1-2, with 7 bases matching TRBD1. CDR1 DFQATT and CDR2 SNEGSKA come from the germline V gene (reference sequence). Germline trimming cut 2 bases from V and 2 bases from J; bases unmatched to any gene: 5. The CDR3 runs to 14 residues. The CDR3 loop is CSARPGRGNYGYTF. Written as DNA, the CDR3 is TGCAGTGCTAGACCGGGCAGGGGGAACTATGGCTACACCTTC.

The chain links TRBV3-1 to TRBJ2-7, with TRBD1 matching 8 bases. Per germline, CDR1 LGHDT and CDR2 YNNKEL (reference sequence). The length of the CDR3 is 12 residues. V shed 3 bases and J 5 bases; nucleotides not matched to a gene: 0. CDR3 sequence reads: CASSQTGDEQYF. The CDR3 coding sequence is TGTGCCAGCAGCCAGACAGGGGACGAGCAGTACTTC.

As for this clonotype: Germline and junction disagree at one end, which may indicate a read error. The V call is TRBV10-3, the J call TRBJ2-2; 9 bases are a match to TRBD2. The germline V gene encodes CDR1 ENHRY and CDR2 SYGVKD. This CDR3 has 16 amino acids. In DNA form, the CDR3 reads TGTGCCATCACTGAGGTAGCGGGAGAGTACACCGGGGAGCTGTTTTTT. This gives the protein CAITEVAGEYTGELFF.

The chain joins TRBV5-1 to TRBJ1-4, with no clear D. This CDR3 has 14 amino acids. Germline V gene data show CDR1 as SGHRS and CDR2 as YFSETQ. The V end was cut by 4 bases, the J end by 5 bases, with 12 bases between. The CDR3 DNA reads as TGCGCCAGCAGCCCGGTGGACGGAAATGAAAAACTGTTTTTT. This sequence encodes CASSPVDGNEKLFF. The full variable domain, rest sourced from reference TRBV5-1 and TRBJ1-4, is KAGVTQTPRYLIKTRGQQVTLSCSPISGHRSVSWYQQTPGQGLQFLFEYFSETQRNKGNFPGRFSGRQFSNSRSEMNVSTLELGDSALYLCASSPVDGNEKLFFGSGTQLSVL.

The chain couples TRBV7-8 to TRBJ2-3; 13 nucleotides align to TRBD2. The germline V gene encodes CDR1 SGHVS and CDR2 FQNEAQ. The CDR3 consists of 20 residues. V lost 2 bases to trimming and J lost 4 bases; unmatched junction nucleotides: 15. The CDR3 loop reads CASSLLGLAGFQSAADTQYF. The CDR3 DNA sequence: TGTGCCAGCAGCTTACTGGGACTAGCGGGGTTCCAAAGTGCGGCAGATACGCAGTATTTT.

V and J are TRBV4-2 and TRBJ2-5; 8 bases line up with TRBD2. V shed 0 bases and J 9 bases; nucleotides not matched to a gene: 12. This CDR3 has 16 residues. Looked up from germline, CDR1 is LGHNA and CDR2 is YNFKEQ. The CDR3 reads CASSQEGGSGGRAQYF. The CDR3 DNA follows: TGTGCCAGCAGCCAAGAGGGGGGGAGCGGGGGAAGGGCCCAGTACTTC.